This TCR beta chain appears in the sequencing data of a study of cytomegalovirus exposure and HLA in healthy donors. Study observations and caveats: Researchers catalogued 164 TCR beta chains as cytomegalovirus-associated.

Germline CDR1 reads MNHEY; CDR2 reads SMNVEV (reference sequence). The CDR3 is made up of 14 amino acids. V was pared by 3 bases and J by 4 bases, with 5 bases of the junction left unmatched. PCR employed 60 Vbeta and 13 Jbeta primers. The table came from immunoSEQ multiplex PCR; TCRdb's copy has only in-frame clones and leaves some out. The top ten clones hold about 1.5% of a sample with under 300,000 clones, around 90% of them seen once. Note on this clone: Its antigen remains unknown. The sample contains more than one DNA sequence encoding this CDR3.

The sequencing sample was made of PBMCs. The J gene is TRBJ2-5, the V gene TRBV27; TRBD2 matches at 7 bases. The sequence was collected from a girl aged 2 to 10 in good health and CMV-seronegative. CDR3 coding DNA: TGTGCCAGCAGTTTCATGGGGGGGGGAGAGACCCAGTACTTC. This encodes CASSFMGGGETQYF.